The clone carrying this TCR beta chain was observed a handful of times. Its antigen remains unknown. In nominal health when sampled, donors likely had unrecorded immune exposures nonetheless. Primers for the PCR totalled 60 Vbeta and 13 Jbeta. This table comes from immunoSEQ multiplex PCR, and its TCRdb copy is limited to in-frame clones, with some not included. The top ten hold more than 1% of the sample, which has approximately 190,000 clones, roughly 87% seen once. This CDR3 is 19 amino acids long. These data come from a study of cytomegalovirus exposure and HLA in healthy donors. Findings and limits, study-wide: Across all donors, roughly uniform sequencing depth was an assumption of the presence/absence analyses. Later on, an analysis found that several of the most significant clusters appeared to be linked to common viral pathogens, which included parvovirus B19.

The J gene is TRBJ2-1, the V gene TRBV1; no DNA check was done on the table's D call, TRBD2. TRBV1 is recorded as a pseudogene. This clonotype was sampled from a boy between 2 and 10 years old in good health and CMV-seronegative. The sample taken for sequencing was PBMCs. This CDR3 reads CTSSQVVAGAPGSYNEQFF. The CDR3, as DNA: TGCACCAGCAGCCAAGTGGTAGCGGGGGCGCCAGGGTCCTACAATGAGCAGTTCTTC.